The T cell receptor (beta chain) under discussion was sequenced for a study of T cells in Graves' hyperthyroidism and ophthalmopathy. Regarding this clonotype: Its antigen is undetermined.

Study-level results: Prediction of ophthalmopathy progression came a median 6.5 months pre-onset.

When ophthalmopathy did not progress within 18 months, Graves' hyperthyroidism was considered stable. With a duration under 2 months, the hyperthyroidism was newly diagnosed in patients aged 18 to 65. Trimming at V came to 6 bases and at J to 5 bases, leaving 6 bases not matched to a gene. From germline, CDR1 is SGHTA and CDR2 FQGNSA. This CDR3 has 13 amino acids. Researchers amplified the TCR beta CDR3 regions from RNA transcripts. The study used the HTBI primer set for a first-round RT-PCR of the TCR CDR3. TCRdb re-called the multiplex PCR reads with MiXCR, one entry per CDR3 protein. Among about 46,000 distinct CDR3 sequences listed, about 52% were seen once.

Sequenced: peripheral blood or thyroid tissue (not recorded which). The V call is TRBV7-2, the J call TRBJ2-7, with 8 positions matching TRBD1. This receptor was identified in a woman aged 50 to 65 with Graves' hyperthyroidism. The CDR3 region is CASRAGGRNEQYF. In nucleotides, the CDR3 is TGTGCCAGCAGGGCAGGGGGCAGGAACGAGCAGTACTTC.